The 16 T cell receptor beta chains below come from one sample, sequenced in a study of blood T cell repertoires in COVID-19. TCRdb keeps only in-frame clones here, not all; method: immunoSEQ multiplex PCR. Among 150,000 to 200,000 clones listed, around 80% were seen once. The sequenced material came from peripheral blood. Receptors were obtained from a woman older than 75 with acute or convalescent COVID-19.

This clone was counted a few times. The chain combines TRBV10-3 with TRBJ1-2; D is unclear. Trimming cost V 3 bases and J 4 bases, with 9 bases left between them. The germline CDR1 and CDR2 sequences are ENHRY and SYGVKD. The CDR3 consists of 13 residues. The CDR3 loop reads CAISEDGSYGYTF. The CDR3 DNA reads TGTGCCATCAGTGAAGACGGGTCCTATGGCTACACCTTC.

The chain couples TRBV5-1 to TRBJ2-5, with D perhaps matching TRBD1 (6 bases). V lost 4 bases and J lost 2, with 21 bases in between. The CDR3 is 17 amino acids. Per germline, CDR1 SGHRS and CDR2 YFSETQ. CDR3 sequence reads: CASSLGLSERGQETQYF. In nucleotides, the CDR3 is TGCGCCAGCAGCCTGGGCCTCTCCGAGAGGGGGCAAGAGACCCAGTACTTC.

This chain connects TRBV6-2 or TRBV6-3 to TRBJ1-1; D is undetermined. The CDR3 consists of 14 residues. Per the germline V gene, CDR1 is MNHEY and CDR2 is SVGEGT. Trimming removed 5 bases at V and 5 bases at J, with 15 bases between. Written as DNA, the CDR3 is TGTGCCAGCAGTAACACGCTCGGGATGACTGAAGCTTTCTTT. Residues: CASSNTLGMTEAFF.

This chain connects TRBV19 to TRBJ2-5; 9 bases fit TRBD2. V lost 5 bases and J lost 2; bases outside the gene matches: 6. There are 15 residues in the CDR3. Germline V CDR1 and CDR2: LNHDA, SQIVND (reference sequence). The CDR3 nucleotides read TGTGCCAGTAGTCCGGGGCTAGCGGGACAAGAGACCCAGTACTTC. It translates to CASSPGLAGQETQYF. Filled out from reference TRBV19 and TRBJ2-5, the complete variable domain reads DGGITQSPKYLFRKEGQNVTLSCEQNLNHDAMYWYRQDPGQGLRLIYYSQIVNDFQKGDIAEGYSVSREKKESFPLTVTSAQKNPTAFYLCASSPGLAGQETQYFGPGTRLLVL.

V is TRBV10-3 and J is TRBJ1-3; 7 bases are a match to TRBD1. J gave up 8 bases and V 11 bases, and 9 bases lay outside the gene matches. Per the germline V gene, CDR1 is ENHRY and CDR2 is SYGVKD. This CDR3 contains 12 residues. This chain's CDR3 is CAAQTGLDTIYF. The CDR3 DNA reads TGTGCCGCCCAGACAGGGCTAGACACCATATATTTT.

The chain has TRBV7-2 and TRBJ1-4; TRBD1 matches at 9 bases. CDR3 length: 17 residues. The trim removed 3 bases at V and 6 bases at J, leaving 11 bases unmatched. CDR1 is SGHTA, CDR2 FQGNSA, per germline. CDR3 sequence: CASSFGYRGRLDEKLFF. DNA for the CDR3: TGTGCCAGCAGCTTCGGTTACAGGGGGCGCTTGGATGAAAAACTGTTTTTT.

The V call is TRBV6-5, the J call TRBJ1-5; D is uncertain. This CDR3 has 13 amino acids. Germline V gives CDR1 MNHEY, CDR2 SVGAGI. V shed 3 bases and J shed 8 bases, with 11 bases lying between them. This CDR3 reads CASSYGPLEPQHF. CDR3 in DNA: TGTGCCAGCAGTTATGGCCCATTGGAGCCCCAGCATTTT.

The genes are TRBV5-4 and TRBJ1-4; D is possibly TRBD1 (6 bases). Trimming left V 0 bases short and J 8 bases short, with 11 bases between. From germline, CDR1 is SGHNT and CDR2 YYREEE (reference sequence). CDR3 length equals 14 residues. The CDR3 region is CASSLEGGREKLFF. CDR3 coding DNA: TGTGCCAGCAGCTTGGAGGGGGGGCGAGAAAAACTGTTTTTT. Full variable domain (missing parts from reference TRBV5-4 and TRBJ1-4): ETGVTQSPTHLIKTRGQQVTLRCSSQSGHNTVSWYQQALGQGPQFIFQYYREEENGRGNFPPRFSGLQFPNYSSELNVNALELDDSALYLCASSLEGGREKLFFGSGTQLSVL.

This sequence joins TRBV6-1 and TRBJ2-3; 8 bases are shared with TRBD2. Losses at the gene ends were 0 bases for V and 1 base for J; bases not matched to a gene: 0. This CDR3 region has 15 residues. Per germline, CDR1 MNHNS and CDR2 SASEGT. CDR3 protein: CASSEAAGGTDTQYF. The CDR3 DNA follows: TGTGCCAGCAGTGAAGCAGCGGGGGGCACAGATACGCAGTATTTT.

V gene TRBV10-3 combines with J gene TRBJ1-2, with TRBD1 matching 9 bases. Losses at the gene ends were 4 bases for V and 8 bases for J; bases not matched to a gene: 11. CDR1 and CDR2 (germline): ENHRY, SYGVKD. The CDR3 has 15 amino acids. The CDR3: CAISATGGNQEGYTF. DNA of the CDR3: TGTGCCATCAGTGCGACAGGGGGTAATCAAGAAGGCTACACCTTC.

This sequence joins TRBV6-5 and TRBJ2-5, with a tentative D call TRBD2 (5 bases). In germline, CDR1 is MNHEY, CDR2 SVGAGI. The V end was cut by 0 bases, the J end by 5 bases, with 7 bases between. The CDR3 contains 13 residues. The CDR3 region is CASSYSGGETQYF. In DNA, the CDR3 is TGTGCCAGCAGTTACTCCGGCGGGGAGACCCAGTACTTC.

In this sample, this clone turned up a few times. V and J are TRBV7-9 and TRBJ2-7; the D gene is possibly TRBD2 (6 bases). Germline lookup yields CDR1 SEHNR and CDR2 FQNEAQ (reference sequence). The CDR3 extends over 11 amino acids. The ends were cut back, 0 bases at V and 12 bases at J, with 9 bases in the middle. The CDR3 DNA is TGTGCCAGCAGCTTAGCGGGACTCATGTACTTC. Translated: CASSLAGLMYF.

The rearrangement uses TRBV12-5 and TRBJ2-7; D call uncertain. V gave up 1 base and J gave up 3 bases, with 7 bases separating them. The CDR3 contains 13 residues. CDR1 LGHNT and CDR2 FRNRAP come from the germline V gene. The CDR3 reads CASGLDRLYEQYF. For the CDR3, the DNA is TGTGCTAGTGGTTTGGATCGACTCTACGAGCAGTACTTC.

The chain is built from TRBV19 and TRBJ2-7, with a tentative D call TRBD2 (6 bases). Germline assignment: CDR1 LNHDA and CDR2 SQIVND (reference sequence). The CDR3 extends over 14 amino acids. Trimming shortened V by 4 bases and J by 6 bases, and 16 bases separated the two germline ends. The CDR3 here is CASSTSTSILEQYF. CDR3 nucleotide sequence: TGTGCCAGTAGTACATCCACTAGCATCCTCGAGCAGTACTTC.

The rearrangement joins TRBV27 to TRBJ2-7, with D maybe TRBD2 (7 bases). The CDR3 length is 16 residues. V was trimmed by 8 bases and J by 4 bases, leaving 24 bases between them. CDR1 and CDR2 from the germline V gene are MNHEY and SMNVEV (reference sequence). The CDR3 DNA follows: TGTGCCAGCTGTCGGGCGGGAAGGGGGGGGCGATACGAGCAGTACTTC. This gives the protein CASCRAGRGGRYEQYF.

This chain connects TRBV2 to TRBJ2-7, with 7 bases fitting TRBD2. V was clipped by 5 bases and J by 6 bases; unmatched bases: 10. The V gene's germline CDR1 is SNHLY and CDR2 FYNNEI. The CDR3 runs to 14 residues. CDR3 amino acids: CASSRLAGRAEQYF. The DNA for the CDR3 is TGTGCCAGCAGTCGACTAGCAGGTCGGGCCGAGCAGTACTTC.